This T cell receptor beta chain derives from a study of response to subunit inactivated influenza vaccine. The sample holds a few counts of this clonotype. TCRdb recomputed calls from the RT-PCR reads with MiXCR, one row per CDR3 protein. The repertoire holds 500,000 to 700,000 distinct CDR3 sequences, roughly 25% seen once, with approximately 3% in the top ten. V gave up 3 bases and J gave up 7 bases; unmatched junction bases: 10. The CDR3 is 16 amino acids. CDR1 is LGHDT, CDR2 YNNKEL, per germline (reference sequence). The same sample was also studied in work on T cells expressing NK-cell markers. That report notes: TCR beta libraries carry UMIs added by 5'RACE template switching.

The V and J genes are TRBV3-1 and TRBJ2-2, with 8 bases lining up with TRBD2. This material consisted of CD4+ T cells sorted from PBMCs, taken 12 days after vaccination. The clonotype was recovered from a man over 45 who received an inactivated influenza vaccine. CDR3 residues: CASSQRASGPNGELFF. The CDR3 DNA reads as TGTGCCAGCAGCCAGAGGGCTAGCGGGCCGAACGGGGAGCTGTTTTTT.